Presented here are 13 T cell receptor beta chains from one specimen sequenced in a study of blood T cell repertoires in COVID-19. Clones were sequenced by immunoSEQ multiplex PCR, and TCRdb holds only the in-frame ones, with some missing. The table records roughly 450,000 clones, about 92% of them present only once. Sequencing was carried out using PBMCs or T cells enriched from blood (not recorded which). These receptors all stem from a man between 18 and 35 years old who had recovered from COVID-19.

V gene TRBV28 combines with J gene TRBJ1-1, with unresolved D. This CDR3 has 14 amino acids. Germline V gives CDR1 MDHEN, CDR2 SYDVKM. Trimming removed 4 bases from V and 0 bases from J, with 9 bases in between. The CDR3 coding sequence is TGTGCCAGCAGTTCCGGCGGGCTGAACACTGAAGCTTTCTTT. Translation gives CASSSGGLNTEAFF.

This chain uses TRBV9 with TRBJ2-2, with a tentative D call TRBD2 (5 bases). The CDR3 spans 15 residues. Looked up from germline, CDR1 is SGDLS and CDR2 is YYNGEE. The ends were cut back, 0 bases at V and 8 bases at J, with 14 bases in the middle. CDR3 bases: TGTGCCAGCAGCGTAGTAGCGACCCCGGGAGGGGAGCTGTTTTTT. Its protein is CASSVVATPGGELFF.

A single count supports this clone. V and J are TRBV27 and TRBJ2-1, with D perhaps TRBD2 (5 bases). The V end was cut by 3 bases, the J end by 5 bases, with 17 bases between. This CDR3 region has 16 residues. Germline loops: CDR1 MNHEY, CDR2 SMNVEV (reference sequence). This CDR3 reads CASSLGYGNPDNEQFF. CDR3 sequence (DNA): TGTGCCAGCAGTTTGGGCTACGGGAACCCCGACAATGAGCAGTTCTTC.

The V gene is TRBV4-1, the J gene TRBJ1-1, with D tentatively TRBD1 (6 bases). Germline loops: CDR1 MGHRA, CDR2 YSYEKL. The CDR3 loop spans 13 amino acids. The V gene lost 4 bases and the J gene lost 1 base, with 7 bases spanning the gap. The CDR3 sequence: CASSRGPNTEAFF. As DNA, the CDR3 is TGCGCCAGCAGCCGGGGGCCGAACACTGAAGCTTTCTTT.

The sample holds a few counts of this clone. The chain recombines TRBV14 with TRBJ1-4; 8 nucleotides agree with TRBD1. CDR1 is SGHDN and CDR2 is FVKESK in the germline V gene. The CDR3 covers 15 residues. The V segment lost 3 bases and the J segment 7 bases; nucleotides outside the gene matches: 7. The CDR3 DNA reads as TGTGCCAGCAGCCACTCGGCAGGGGGCTTTGAAAAACTGTTTTTT. Translating gives CASSHSAGGFEKLFF.

V is TRBV30 and J is TRBJ2-2, with TRBD1 matching over 11 bases. The CDR3 length is 17 residues. From germline, CDR1 is GTSNPN and CDR2 SVGIG (reference sequence). Trimming at V came to 3 bases and at J to 5 bases, leaving 11 bases not matched to a gene. The CDR3 reads CAWRGTSDRGRTGELFF. In DNA form, the CDR3 reads TGTGCCTGGAGGGGCACCTCGGACAGGGGGCGTACCGGGGAGCTGTTTTTT.

This chain connects TRBV11-2 to TRBJ1-2; 7 nucleotides agree with TRBD1. With 5 bases clipped from V and 8 bases from J, the junction kept 14 bases outside the gene matches. The CDR3 runs 15 residues. Germline lookup yields CDR1 SGHAT and CDR2 FQNNGV. The DNA of the CDR3 is TGTGCCAGCAGCAGACTCGACAGGGTGTCTGACGGCTACACCTTC. Its protein product is CASSRLDRVSDGYTF.

The chain combines TRBV7-9 with TRBJ1-5; TRBD1 matches at 7 bases. CDR3 length: 15 amino acids. Germline CDR1 reads SEHNR; CDR2 reads FQNEAQ (reference sequence). After removal of 5 bases from V and 4 bases from J, the junction contained 8 bases not matched to a gene. The CDR3 here is CASSPGKGANQPQHF. The CDR3 DNA follows: TGTGCCAGCAGCCCCGGGAAGGGGGCGAATCAGCCCCAGCATTTT.

This clone came up once. The chain is built from TRBV2 and TRBJ1-2; 11 nucleotides match TRBD1. Unmatched junction bases numbered 10, after V lost 6 bases and J lost 7 bases. CDR1 is SNHLY, CDR2 FYNNEI, per germline. The CDR3 sequence is 15 residues long. CDR3 sequence (DNA): TGTGCCAGCAGCGGACAGGGGGCGCTTCGTGGTGGCTACACCTTC. Translating gives CASSGQGALRGGYTF.

The rearrangement uses TRBV6-1 and TRBJ2-7; D uncertain. The V gene's germline CDR1 is MNHNS and CDR2 SASEGT. The CDR3 is 13 residues long. V lost 3 bases, J lost 4 bases, and 10 bases lay in between. CDR3 DNA sequence: TGTGCCAGCAGTGAGAGCTTGAGTTACGAGCAGTACTTC. Residues: CASSESLSYEQYF.

V usage is TRBV7-8 and J usage is TRBJ2-7; 10 nucleotides match TRBD1. Germline CDR1 reads SGHVS; CDR2 reads FQNEAQ. The junction had 14 bases not matched to a gene; V was cut back by 5 bases and J by 4 bases. The CDR3 sequence is 17 residues long. The CDR3 sequence is CASSLDPGQGSTYEQYF. In nucleotides, the CDR3 is TGTGCCAGCAGCCTGGACCCGGGACAGGGGTCGACTTACGAGCAGTACTTC. The whole variable domain, remainder taken from reference TRBV7-8 and TRBJ2-7, is GAGVSQSPRYKVAKRGQDVALRCDPISGHVSLFWYQQALGQGPEFLTYFQNEAQLDKSGLPSDRFFAERPEGSVSTLKIQRTQQEDSAVYLCASSLDPGQGSTYEQYFGPGTRLTVT.

The chain joins TRBV11-2 to TRBJ2-7; D perhaps matches TRBD1 (7 bases). With 5 bases removed from V and 3 bases from J, the gap between germline ends came to 17 bases. The CDR3 contains 15 residues. Germline values: CDR1 SGHAT, CDR2 FQNNGV. In nucleotides, the CDR3 is TGTGCCAGCAGCACCGCCCCCAGGGGGGACTACGAGCAGTACTTC. It codes for CASSTAPRGDYEQYF.

The chain uses TRBV11-1 and TRBJ2-1, with 12 bases lining up with TRBD2. The CDR3 sequence is 19 residues long. Germline V gene data show CDR1 as SGHAT and CDR2 as FQDESV (reference sequence). Trimming took 0 bases from V and 4 from J; bases not matched to a gene: 10. CDR3 sequence reads: CASSLAARASGRGYNEQFF. CDR3 nucleotides: TGTGCCAGCAGCTTAGCGGCTCGGGCTAGCGGGAGGGGATACAATGAGCAGTTCTTC.